This T cell receptor beta chain appears in the sequencing data of a study of T cells after yellow fever vaccination (dated by TCRdb to between 2018 and 2020). Regarding the study in general: Memory subsets (EM, EMRA, CM and Tscm) were sorted on a BD FACS Aria III using CD3, CD45RA, CCR7 and CD95 staining. To follow T-cell clones before and after primary and booster YFV17D yellow fever vaccination, bulk TCR alpha and beta repertoires were sequenced over time. Two healthy male donors, one aged 18 to 30 and one aged 30 to 39 years, were included in the cohort. Blood samples were taken at several timepoints before and after primary and secondary immunization, and bulk PBMC replicates and cell subsets were isolated. Memory subsets were sorted on days 0, 15 and 45 and at 18 months following primary vaccination, and on days 0, 15 and 45 following the 30-year booster. The SMART-Seq v4 Ultra Low Input RNA kit was used to prepare libraries from fractions with low cell numbers. What the study reported, not specific to this receptor: In the sorted memory subsets on day 0, nearly all vaccine-responding clonotypes were below the level of detection. Because only a couple of donors were included in the study, the extent to which the findings can be generalized is limited. Computational filtering was required because FACS-sorted repertoires could contain abundant contaminating clonotypes from the bulk population. Compared with the primary T-cell response, the secondary T-cell response was weaker but faster, peaking on day 5 rather than day 15. A small fraction of clonotypes appeared in both the CD4 and CD8 compartments, likely as a result of convergent recombination. After the booster, most clones that had expanded after primary vaccination were detected again (around 96% of CD4 and more than 80% of CD8), suggesting broad maintenance of memory.

TCR cDNA was synthesized by 5'RACE template switching, through which a universal primer site and unique molecular identifiers were introduced. cDNA synthesis was primed from both the TCR alpha and TCR beta constant segments. Library amplification used two PCR steps, and the second PCR step added sample barcodes and sequencing adapters. Sequencing of the libraries was done on either Illumina HiSeq 2500 (2x100 bp) or NovaSeq (2x150 bp). The published analysis was carried out like this. MIGEC handled demultiplexing of reads and collapsing into UMI consensus sequences, while MiXCR performed V(D)J alignment. Vaccine-responding clonotypes were identified with edgeR using replicate PBMC samples, with FDR below 0.01 and a log2 fold change above 5 up to day 15 being required. CD4 or CD8 identity was assigned to each bulk clonotype according to whether the clonotype was present at higher abundance in the sequenced CD4 repertoire or the sequenced CD8 repertoire. Clonotype frequencies in memory subsets were weighted by FACS-sorted cell numbers to estimate each clone's distribution across memory phenotypes. TCRdb cleaned the public reads at Q25 with fastp, built clones with MiXCR and kept in-frame beta chains. Every distinct CDR3 protein forms one entry, paired with its most common genes and DNA. TCRdb, not the authors, supplied the V and J calls. Here the sample has fewer than 20,000 distinct CDR3 sequences; less than 5% occur a single time. The top ten hold more than 0.35% of the sample.

This clonotype was observed many times. Base qualities are not at hand, and no much larger clone is one base apart. CDR1 and CDR2, looked up from the germline V gene, are LGHNA and YSLEER. From the cysteine through the phenylalanine, the CDR3 covers 16 amino acids. Only the CDR3 DNA stays, 48 bases, in frame from base 1. Trimming costs V 0 bases and J 6 bases, and their ends lie 15 bases apart. Reading the label with the study, this specimen's treatment or condition is: live attenuated yellow fever vaccine strain. PBMCs were isolated from peripheral blood using a standard Ficoll-Paque protocol. For sorted memory subsets, RNA extraction was done with the RNeasy Micro Kit.

This receptor was obtained from a man aged 25 to 45 who received the YFV17D yellow fever vaccine. Sequencing was performed on PBMCs, either bulk or a sorted T-cell subset (CD4+, CD8+, memory, or dextramer-sorted; not recorded which), taken 15 days after the yellow fever booster vaccination. The rearranged segments are TRBV4-3 and TRBJ2-1, with the D assignment possibly TRBD1 or TRBD2, given 5 matching bases for each. The DNA reads TGCGCCAGCAGCCAAGACACAGCCCGGGACCCCAATGAGCAGTTCTTC. Translated, it gives CASSQDTARDPNEQFF.